This TCR beta chain was identified during a study of tumor and adjacent non-tumor tissue in lung cancer. Across the study: Patients were aged roughly 30 to 76, 10 men and about 5 women, stage I to III. On average, productive TCRbeta reads reached 4 million to 4.5 million per sample.

A modified ARM-PCR protocol with three rounds of nested PCR amplified TCRbeta. Each CDR3 protein is one row after TCRdb ran MiXCR on the multiplex PCR reads. Seen here are 55,000 to 75,000 distinct CDR3 sequences, 55% to 70% observed once, and the top ten hold around 20%. The CDR3 totals 16 residues. Germline CDR1 reads ENHRY; CDR2 reads SYGVKD. This sample's RNA came from whole unsorted tissue. Between August and November 2014, newly diagnosed, chemotherapy-naive lung cancer patients underwent thoracic surgery in China. On this clonotype: The junction departs from the called germline gene at one end, perhaps through a read error.

This chain uses TRBV10-3 with TRBJ2-3; possible D gene TRBD1, 6 bases. The sample taken for sequencing was lung tumor tissue. This receptor was taken from a man aged 50 to 60 with non-small cell lung cancer. The CDR3: CAISLSGRGNTDTHYF. CDR3 bases: TGTGCCATCAGTCTATCAGGCAGGGGAAACACAGATACGCACTATTTT.